This TCR beta chain derives from a study of blood T cell repertoires in COVID-19. Study-wide background: Italy, Spain and the United States were the sources of the convalescent and acute COVID-19 samples. The analysed material was cDNA or gDNA that came from T cells, B-cell-depleted T cells, or PBMCs.

Germline V gene sequence: CDR1 SGHRS, CDR2 YFSETQ. This CDR3 is built from 16 residues. V lost 1 base to trimming and J lost 0 bases, with 13 bases between them. As handled by the study authors: By means of reference gene primer amplification, nucleated cell counts were estimated. The assay was immunoSEQ multiplex PCR, and TCRdb's table has in-frame clones only and misses some. V, J and clone size reflect that table, while D and trimming were determined from the DNA. The sample contains about 440,000 clones, 70% to 90% of which appear only once. The rearrangement links TRBV5-1 to TRBJ1-1; D not resolved. The sequencing sample was made of peripheral blood. This TCR was recovered from a woman aged 50 to 60 with COVID-19, enrolled during active disease. As DNA, the CDR3 is TGCGCCAGCAGCTTGCGCGGCGGGATTATGAACACTGAAGCTTTCTTT. Encoded protein: CASSLRGGIMNTEAFF. The variable domain in full, with the rest retrieved from reference TRBV5-1 and TRBJ1-1, is KAGVTQTPRYLIKTRGQQVTLSCSPISGHRSVSWYQQTPGQGLQFLFEYFSETQRNKGNFPGRFSGRQFSNSRSEMNVSTLELGDSALYLCASSLRGGIMNTEAFFGQGTRLTVV.